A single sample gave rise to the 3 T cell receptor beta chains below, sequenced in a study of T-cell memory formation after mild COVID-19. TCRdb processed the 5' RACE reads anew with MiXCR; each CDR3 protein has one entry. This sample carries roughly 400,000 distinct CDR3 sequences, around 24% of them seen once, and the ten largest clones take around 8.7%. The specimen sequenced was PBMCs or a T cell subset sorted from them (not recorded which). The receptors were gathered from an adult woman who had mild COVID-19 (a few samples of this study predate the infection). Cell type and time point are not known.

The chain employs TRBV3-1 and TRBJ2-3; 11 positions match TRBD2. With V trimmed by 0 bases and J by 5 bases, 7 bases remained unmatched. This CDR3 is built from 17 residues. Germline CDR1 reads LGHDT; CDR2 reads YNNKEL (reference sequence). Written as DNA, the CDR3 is TGTGCCAGCAGCCAAGACCGACTAGCGGGGAGTAAAGATACGCAGTATTTT. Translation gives CASSQDRLAGSKDTQYF.

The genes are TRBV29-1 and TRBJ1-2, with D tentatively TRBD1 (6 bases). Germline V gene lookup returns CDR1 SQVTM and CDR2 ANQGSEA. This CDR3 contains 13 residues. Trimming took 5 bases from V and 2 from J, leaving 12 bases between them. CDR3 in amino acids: CSVTQGRNYGYTF. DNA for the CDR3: TGCAGCGTTACACAGGGAAGAAACTATGGCTACACCTTC.

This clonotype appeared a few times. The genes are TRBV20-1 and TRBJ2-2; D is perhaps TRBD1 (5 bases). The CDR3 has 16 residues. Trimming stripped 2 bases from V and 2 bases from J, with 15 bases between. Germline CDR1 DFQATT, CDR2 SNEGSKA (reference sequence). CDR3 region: CSARLGRGINTGELFF. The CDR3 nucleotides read TGCAGTGCTAGATTGGGGCGCGGCATCAACACCGGGGAGCTGTTTTTT.